This T cell receptor beta chain was documented in a study of T cells in Graves' hyperthyroidism and ophthalmopathy. The study, taken as a whole, reports: In the analysis, a 13 V-J model separated ophthalmopathy from stable hyperthyroidism. In the blood, most expanded thyroid clonotypes above 0.001 appeared as well.

The investigators amplified TCR beta CDR3 regions from RNA transcripts. Initially, a first-round RT-PCR of the TCR CDR3 employed the HTBI primer set. TCRdb re-derived calls from the multiplex PCR reads in MiXCR, one entry per CDR3 protein. This sample has approximately 610,000 distinct CDR3 sequences, with 16% found just once. This CDR3 is built from 15 residues. V shed 5 bases and J shed 0 bases, with 11 bases lying between them. Newly diagnosed patients aged 18 to 65 had hyperthyroidism of under 2 months' duration. Uncontrolled infection, other autoimmune disease, pregnancy or lactation barred patients from enrollment. This clonotype was counted ten times or more. Its target is not known.

The material sequenced was blood. The chain couples TRBV12-3 or TRBV12-4 to TRBJ1-3; D gene uncertain. The receptor's source is a woman aged 18-29 years with Graves' hyperthyroidism. As DNA, the CDR3 is TGTGCCAGCAGTCCGGGCGGCCTCTCTGGAAACACCATATATTTT. Translating it yields CASSPGGLSGNTIYF.